The 3 T cell receptor beta chains reported below all come from one sample, sequenced in a study of cytomegalovirus exposure and HLA in healthy donors. PCR amplification relied on 60 Vbeta primers (plus 13 Jbeta primers). TCRdb's copy holds only in-frame clones and misses some; the assay was immunoSEQ multiplex PCR. The sample lists under 110,000 clones; roughly 76% were seen once. Sequencing was done on a sample of PBMCs. The receptors were gathered from a woman aged 50 to 60 in good health and CMV-seropositive.

In nucleotides, the CDR3 is TGTGCCAGCTCCGCAGGCTACGAGCAGTACTTC. Encoded protein: CASSAGYEQYF. The genes are TRBV18 and TRBJ2-7; unclear D gene. The CDR3 consists of 11 residues. V shed 6 bases and J shed 3 bases, with 6 bases lying between them. Looked up from germline, CDR1 is KGHSH and CDR2 is LQKENI.

The V gene is TRBV5-1, the J gene TRBJ1-1, with D possibly being TRBD1 (5 bases). The CDR3 is 15 residues long. CDR1 and CDR2 from the germline V gene are SGHRS and YFSETQ. Between the trimmed V and J ends, which lost 0 bases and 5 bases, there was a span of 14 bases. CDR3: CASSLGQLAKTEAFF. The DNA of the CDR3 is TGCGCCAGCAGCTTGGGACAGTTAGCCAAAACTGAAGCTTTCTTT.

This sequence joins TRBV7-3 and TRBJ2-3, with 16 bases lining up with TRBD2. There are 19 residues in the CDR3. Trimming at V came to 2 bases and at J to 5 bases, leaving 10 bases not matched to a gene. CDR1 is SGHTA and CDR2 is FQGTGA in the germline V gene. DNA of the CDR3: TGTGCCAGCAGCTTAGGTCCGGGACTAGCGGGGGGGCCGGAAGATACGCAGTATTTT. Translating it yields CASSLGPGLAGGPEDTQYF.